What follows are 29 T cell receptor beta chains derived from one specimen sequenced in a study of T cell changes during pregnancy in multiple sclerosis. Generated by immunoSEQ multiplex PCR, the TCRdb table keeps only in-frame clones and is missing some. The table has about 13,000 clones, almost 90% seen once; the top ten hold approximately 9%. Sequenced here: CD8+ T cells from peripheral blood mononuclear cells, sampled in the first trimester of pregnancy. The receptors stem from a female donor with multiple sclerosis, enrolled in a pregnancy study.

A remark on this clone: One junction end disagrees with the germline gene, perhaps due to a read error. The chain uses TRBV14 and TRBJ1-2; unclear D gene. Germline V gene lookup returns CDR1 SGHDN and CDR2 FVKESK. This CDR3 has 12 amino acids. In DNA form, the CDR3 reads TGTGCCAGCAGCCAAGTCAGTTTCGGACTCCTCTTC. Translated, it gives CASSQVSFGLLF.

The chain recombines TRBV4-1 with TRBJ2-7; D is possibly TRBD1 (6 bases). The length of the CDR3 is 12 residues. CDR1 MGHRA and CDR2 YSYEKL come from the germline V gene. V lost 1 base to trimming and J lost 6 bases, with 7 bases between them. CDR3 amino acids: CASSQGGPEQYF. CDR3 coding DNA: TGCGCCAGCAGCCAAGGGGGGCCCGAGCAGTACTTC.

V gene TRBV6-5 combines with J gene TRBJ2-3, with TRBD2 as a possible D gene (7 bases). CDR3 size: 14 residues. Trimming pared 5 bases from V and 2 bases from J, leaving 11 bases between. Germline lookup yields CDR1 MNHEY and CDR2 SVGAGI. The CDR3 sequence: CASSPGGPTDTQYF. The DNA of the CDR3 is TGTGCCAGCAGTCCCGGGGGGCCCACAGATACGCAGTATTTT.

The genes are TRBV7-9 and TRBJ1-2; TRBD1 agrees at 8 bases. Germline CDR1 reads SEHNR; CDR2 reads FQNEAQ (reference sequence). The CDR3 spans 16 residues. Trimming took 1 base from V and 5 from J; bases not matched to a gene: 9. The CDR3 DNA reads as TGTGCCAGCAGCTTAGTGACGGGCAGGGGGCGTTATGGCTACACCTTC. Amino acids: CASSLVTGRGRYGYTF.

This chain connects TRBV25-1 to TRBJ2-7; 9 bases align to TRBD1. Germline V CDR1 and CDR2: MGHDK, SYGVNS. The V and J ends lost 8 bases and 6 bases, in that order; junction bases with no gene match: 5. There are 12 residues in the CDR3. The CDR3 DNA reads as TGTGCCAGCCGCGCGACAGGGGGCGAGCAGTACTTC. It codes for CASRATGGEQYF.

The chain employs TRBV25-1 and TRBJ2-2, with no clear D. The CDR3 runs to 13 residues. Germline V CDR1 and CDR2: MGHDK, SYGVNS. V lost 1 base to trimming and J lost 2 bases, with 2 bases between them. The CDR3 DNA follows: TGTGCCAGCAGTGAATCTAACACCGGGGAGCTGTTTTTT. As protein: CASSESNTGELFF. The whole variable domain, remainder taken from reference TRBV25-1 and TRBJ2-2, is EADIYQTPRYLVIGTGKKITLECSQTMGHDKMYWYQQDPGMELHLIHYSYGVNSTEKGDLSSESTVSRIRTEHFPLTLESARPSHTSQYLCASSESNTGELFFGEGSRLTVL.

V and J are TRBV5-1 and TRBJ2-1, with TRBD2 matching over 11 bases. J gave up 4 bases and V 1 base, and 10 bases lay outside the gene matches. Germline CDR1 SGHRS, CDR2 YFSETQ. The CDR3 spans 18 residues. The CDR3 region is CASSLYFLSGGEYNEQFF. In nucleotides, the CDR3 is TGCGCCAGCAGCTTGTATTTCCTTAGCGGGGGGGAGTACAATGAGCAGTTCTTC.

The chain carries TRBV5-6 and TRBJ2-7; D call uncertain. This CDR3 region has 14 residues. Per germline, CDR1 SGHDT and CDR2 YYEEEE. Trimming pared 2 bases from V and 3 bases from J, leaving 12 bases between. CDR3 bases: TGTGCCAGCAGCTTAGGAGACGGATTCTACGAGCAGTACTTC. It yields the protein CASSLGDGFYEQYF.

This chain connects TRBV5-1 to TRBJ1-3; 7 bases map to TRBD1. The J segment lost 2 bases and the V segment lost 1 base, leaving 3 bases of the junction unmatched. The CDR3 runs to 15 residues. The germline CDR1 and CDR2 sequences are SGHRS and YFSETQ. As DNA, the CDR3 is TGCGCCAGCAGCTTGAGGGGGCTAACTGGAAACACCATATATTTT. Translation gives CASSLRGLTGNTIYF.

The gene calls are TRBV6-5 and TRBJ2-2, with 7 bases matching TRBD1. Germline V CDR1 and CDR2: MNHEY, SVGAGI. This CDR3 has 15 residues. J was trimmed by 1 base and V by 6 bases; bases with no gene match: 5. CDR3 sequence reads: CASSPGTENTGELFF. As DNA, the CDR3 is TGTGCCAGCAGCCCCGGGACAGAGAACACCGGGGAGCTGTTTTTT.

The V call is TRBV7-8, the J call TRBJ2-1, with TRBD2 as a possible D gene (7 bases). The CDR3 totals 16 residues. Trimming took 5 bases from V and 6 from J, leaving 20 bases between them. The germline CDR1 and CDR2 sequences are SGHVS and FQNEAQ. The CDR3: CASSNPPGGGPNEQFF. The CDR3 coding sequence is TGTGCCAGCAGCAACCCCCCTGGGGGGGGGCCCAATGAGCAGTTCTTC.

This clone was recorded a few times. The rearrangement uses TRBV9 and TRBJ2-2; 10 bases line up with TRBD1. The CDR3 is made up of 15 amino acids. Germline lookup yields CDR1 SGDLS and CDR2 YYNGEE. The ends lost 3 bases at V and 4 bases at J; junction bases unmatched: 3. CDR3 DNA sequence: TGTGCCAGCAGCGCTCGGACAGGGGGCACCGGGGAGCTGTTTTTT. Translating it yields CASSARTGGTGELFF.

This clone came up once. This may stem from a read error, because a much larger clone lies one nucleotide away. V gene TRBV11-2 combines with J gene TRBJ2-7; 8 bases match TRBD2. With 2 bases clipped from V and 0 bases from J, the junction kept 6 bases outside the gene matches. There are 16 residues in the CDR3. Germline V CDR1 and CDR2: SGHAT, FQNNGV. Written as DNA, the CDR3 is TGTGCCAGCAGCTTACTGAGCGGGGGTCTCTCCTACGAGCAGTACTTC. Its translation is CASSLLSGGLSYEQYF.

The V call is TRBV2, the J call TRBJ2-1; D might be TRBD1 (5 bases). Germline CDR1 SNHLY, CDR2 FYNNEI. The ends were cut back, 3 bases at V and 13 bases at J, with 10 bases in the middle. This CDR3 spans 11 amino acids. The CDR3, as DNA: TGTGCCAGCAGTGAGGGCAGGGTACAGTTCTTC. Translated: CASSEGRVQFF. Full variable domain (missing parts from reference TRBV2 and TRBJ2-1): EPEVTQTPSHQVTQMGQEVILRCVPISNHLYFYWYRQILGQKVEFLVSFYNNEISEKSEIFDDQFSVERPDGSNFTLKIRSTKLEDSAMYFCASSEGRVQFFGPGTRLTVL.

This chain joins TRBV7-8 and TRBJ1-1; D gene unclear. The CDR3 is 15 residues long. The V end lost 1 base, the J end lost 1 base, and 10 bases lay between the germline ends. CDR1 and CDR2 (germline): SGHVS, FQNEAQ. CDR3 nucleotides: TGTGCCAGCAGCTTAGATCCCTCCGGGAACACTGAAGCTTTCTTT. Translating it yields CASSLDPSGNTEAFF. The full variable domain, with the rest looked up from reference TRBV7-8 and TRBJ1-1, is GAGVSQSPRYKVAKRGQDVALRCDPISGHVSLFWYQQALGQGPEFLTYFQNEAQLDKSGLPSDRFFAERPEGSVSTLKIQRTQQEDSAVYLCASSLDPSGNTEAFFGQGTRLTVV.

About this clone: A read error may account for a junction end that differs from germline. V gene TRBV7-8 combines with J gene TRBJ2-7; TRBD1 agrees at 7 bases. This CDR3 has 15 residues. CDR1 SGHVS and CDR2 FQNEAQ come from the germline V gene. The CDR3 loop reads CASSQAPGGSYEQYF. CDR3 nucleotide sequence: TGCGCCAGCAGCCAAGCCCCAGGGGGCTCCTACGAGCAGTACTTC. The full variable domain, rest sourced from reference TRBV7-8 and TRBJ2-7, is GAGVSQSPRYKVAKRGQDVALRCDPISGHVSLFWYQQALGQGPEFLTYFQNEAQLDKSGLPSDRFFAERPEGSVSTLKIQRTQQEDSAVYLCASSQAPGGSYEQYFGPGTRLTVT.

The chain employs TRBV4-1 and TRBJ2-2; D not certain. There are 16 residues in the CDR3. Germline V CDR1 and CDR2: MGHRA, YSYEKL. The V end lost 0 bases, the J end lost 4 bases, and 12 bases lay between the germline ends. CDR3 DNA: TGCGCCAGCAGCCAAGATGGTGGTAGAACCACCGGGGAGCTGTTTTTT. This codes for CASSQDGGRTTGELFF.

V usage is TRBV2 and J usage is TRBJ2-2; 12 bases are shared with TRBD2. Per the germline V gene, CDR1 is SNHLY and CDR2 is FYNNEI. Trimming removed 6 bases from V and 1 base from J; junction bases left unmatched: 3. The CDR3 sequence is 16 residues long. The CDR3 DNA reads as TGTGCCAGCAGACGACTAGCGGGGGTGAACACCGGGGAGCTGTTTTTT. Amino acid sequence: CASRRLAGVNTGELFF.

This chain uses TRBV4-1 with TRBJ1-1, with TRBD1 identical over 11 bases. Germline lookup yields CDR1 MGHRA and CDR2 YSYEKL. The CDR3 has 12 residues. J was trimmed by 10 bases and V by 4 bases; bases with no gene match: 2. The CDR3 DNA follows: TGCGCCAGCAGCCCGGGGACAGGGGGAGCTTTCTTT. Its translation is CASSPGTGGAFF.

V usage is TRBV7-9 and J usage is TRBJ1-2; D gene ambiguous. Germline V gene lookup returns CDR1 SEHNR and CDR2 FQNEAQ (reference sequence). Trimming cost V 4 bases and J 6 bases, with 15 bases left between them. The CDR3 is 14 amino acids. The CDR3 DNA is TGTGCCAGCAGCTATGACGAGGCGATACATGGCTACACCTTC. This gives the protein CASSYDEAIHGYTF. Full variable domain (missing parts from reference TRBV7-9 and TRBJ1-2): DTGVSQNPRHKITKRGQNVTFRCDPISEHNRLYWYRQTLGQGPEFLTYFQNEAQLEKSRLLSDRFSAERPKGSFSTLEIQRTEQGDSAMYLCASSYDEAIHGYTFGSGTRLTVV.

The chain couples TRBV7-9 to TRBJ2-3; D perhaps matches TRBD1 (6 bases). V was clipped by 1 base and J by 8 bases, with 25 bases between them. Germline V gene data show CDR1 as SEHNR and CDR2 as FQNEAQ (reference sequence). There are 18 residues in the CDR3. CDR3 amino acids: CASSLGVRGQRGRPTQYF. CDR3 nucleotide sequence: TGTGCCAGCAGCTTAGGGGTTCGGGGACAAAGGGGGAGACCTACGCAGTATTTT.

CDR3 region: CASSSTGSNSGANVLTF. The CDR3 coding sequence is TGTGCCAGCAGCAGCACGGGGTCCAACTCTGGGGCCAACGTCCTGACTTTC. J is TRBJ2-6 and V is TRBV28; D is perhaps TRBD2 (5 bases). The CDR3 sequence is 17 residues long. Germline lookup yields CDR1 MDHEN and CDR2 SYDVKM. Deletions cut 6 bases from V and 0 bases from J, with 15 bases between.

The chain couples TRBV10-3 to TRBJ1-1; D uncertain. CDR3 length: 12 residues. Germline V gene sequence: CDR1 ENHRY, CDR2 SYGVKD. Trimming removed 3 bases from V and 8 bases from J, with 10 bases in between. CDR3 coding DNA: TGTGCCATCAGTGACGCAGGACTCGAAGCTTTCTTT. Its protein product is CAISDAGLEAFF.

The V and J genes are TRBV9 and TRBJ1-1; D not certain. CDR1 and CDR2 (germline): SGDLS, YYNGEE. The CDR3 has 13 amino acids. V was cut by 0 bases and J by 1 base, with 4 bases left in between. CDR3 region: CASSVVSNTEAFF. CDR3 DNA sequence: TGTGCCAGCAGCGTAGTATCGAACACTGAAGCTTTCTTT.

Comments on this clone: This sample also contains other DNA sequences that code for the same CDR3. The chain couples TRBV30 to TRBJ1-1, with D uncertain. The CDR3 covers 11 residues. Germline V gene data show CDR1 as GTSNPN and CDR2 as SVGIG (reference sequence). Trimming took 0 bases from V and 7 from J, leaving 6 bases between them. The CDR3, as DNA: TGTGCCTGGAGTGTGGGCCGTGAAGCTTTCTTT. Translated: CAWSVGREAFF.

V is TRBV29-1 and J is TRBJ1-1; D not certain. Germline-derived CDR1 and CDR2 are SQVTM and ANQGSEA. CDR3 length: 13 amino acids. Trimming left V 7 bases short and J 1 base short, with 13 bases between. CDR3 in amino acids: CSGLLPGNTEAFF. The CDR3 DNA reads TGCAGCGGCCTACTCCCAGGGAACACTGAAGCTTTCTTT.

The CDR3 DNA follows: TGTGCCAGCAGCGCCTTCTCAACATCGGGGGAGACCCAGTACTTC. Protein sequence: CASSAFSTSGETQYF. The V call is TRBV9, the J call TRBJ2-5; a possible D gene is TRBD2 (5 bases). Per germline, CDR1 SGDLS and CDR2 YYNGEE. V was clipped by 3 bases and J by 5 bases, with 17 bases between them. The CDR3 contains 15 residues. The complete variable domain, with remaining parts taken from reference TRBV9 and TRBJ2-5, reads DSGVTQTPKHLITATGQRVTLRCSPRSGDLSVYWYQQSLDQGLQFLIQYYNGEERAKGNILERFSAQQFPDLHSELNLSSLELGDSALYFCASSAFSTSGETQYFGPGTRLLVL.

By its share, this clone is medium-sized. The chain couples TRBV7-9 to TRBJ2-1; a weak D match, TRBD2 (6 bases). Trimming stripped 5 bases from V and 8 bases from J, with 22 bases between. The CDR3 is 16 residues long. CDR1 SEHNR and CDR2 FQNEAQ come from the germline V gene (reference sequence). CDR3 loop: CASSRSSGWDSDEQFF. The CDR3 bases are TGTGCCAGCAGCCGGAGCTCAGGCTGGGACTCCGATGAGCAGTTCTTC.

The sample holds a few counts of this clone. V and J are TRBV19 and TRBJ1-6; no clear D gene. The CDR3 sequence is 16 residues long. CDR1 and CDR2 from the germline V gene are LNHDA and SQIVND (reference sequence). Between the trimmed V and J ends, which lost 8 bases and 6 bases, there was a span of 20 bases. The CDR3 DNA is TGTGCCAGTCGGAGTCACTCGGGAGCGGCTAATTCACCCCTCCACTTT. Its translation is CASRSHSGAANSPLHF.